The source of this TCR beta chain is a study of cytomegalovirus exposure and HLA in healthy donors. Study information: In an earlier analysis, approximately 120 million unique TCR beta sequences were found from 150 million to 200 million T cells.

At the time of sampling, donors were nominally healthy, though unrecorded immune exposures were likely. Researchers ran the PCR with 60 Vbeta and 13 Jbeta primers. Profiling relied on immunoSEQ multiplex PCR, and the TCRdb table lists in-frame clones only, not all of them. Here the sample spans roughly 280,000 clones, under 80% being singletons. Details on this clone: Its matching antigen is unknown.

Findings and caveats of the study: The authors excluded some V segments, including TRBV6-2 and TRBV6-3, as indistinguishable.

Germline V CDR1 and CDR2: MGHDK, SYGVNS. The V and J ends lost 4 bases and 9 bases respectively, with 7 bases between them. This CDR3 has 11 amino acids. This sequence originates from a female donor in good health and CMV-seronegative. The sequenced material came from PBMCs. The V call is TRBV25-1, the J call TRBJ2-1; the D gene is possibly TRBD1 (5 bases). This CDR3 is CASSGGPEQFF. In DNA form, the CDR3 reads TGTGCCAGCAGTGGGGGCCCTGAGCAGTTCTTC.